The next 16 T cell receptor beta chains were all read from a single sample in a study of blood T cell repertoires in COVID-19. The repertoire was sequenced with immunoSEQ multiplex PCR; TCRdb's copy has only in-frame clones and lacks some. The sample lists a few hundred thousand clones, under 90% seen once, with less than 3.5% in the top ten. Sequenced material: PBMCs or T cells enriched from blood (not recorded which). The receptors stem from a woman between 50 and 59 years old who had been exposed to COVID-19.

The chain couples TRBV18 to TRBJ2-3, with 11 bases fitting TRBD2. The V segment lost 5 bases and the J segment 0 bases; nucleotides outside the gene matches: 7. The V gene's germline CDR1 is KGHSH and CDR2 LQKENI. The CDR3 loop spans 17 amino acids. CDR3 nucleotide sequence: TGTGCCAGCTCAAGACGACTAGCGGGGTCTAGCACAGATACGCAGTATTTT. Translating it yields CASSRRLAGSSTDTQYF. The full variable domain, completed using reference TRBV18 and TRBJ2-3, is NAGVMQNPRHLVRRRGQEARLRCSPMKGHSHVYWYRQLPEEGLKFMVYLQKENIIDESGMPKERFSAEFPKEGPSILRIQQVVRGDSAAYFCASSRRLAGSSTDTQYFGPGTRLTVL.

This chain uses TRBV5-1 with TRBJ2-5; 12 bases line up with TRBD1. The CDR3 runs 16 residues. V shed 3 bases, J shed 0 bases, and the junction held 3 bases outside the gene matches. The V gene's germline CDR1 is SGHRS and CDR2 YFSETQ. The CDR3 DNA follows: TGCGCCAGCAGCTCGGGGACAGGGGGCTACCAAGAGACCCAGTACTTC. Amino acids: CASSSGTGGYQETQYF.

V is TRBV3-1 (or the pseudogene TRBV3-2) and J is TRBJ2-7; D perhaps matches TRBD1 (6 bases). Trimming stripped 0 bases from V and 3 bases from J, with 15 bases between. Per germline, CDR1 LGHDT and CDR2 YNNKEL (reference sequence). The CDR3 covers 16 residues. This CDR3 reads CASSQDIGGRGYEQYF. Written as DNA, the CDR3 is TGTGCCAGCAGCCAAGACATAGGGGGTAGGGGCTACGAGCAGTACTTC.

The chain is built from TRBV5-4 and TRBJ1-2; no clear D. This CDR3 spans 12 amino acids. V lost 4 bases and J 7 bases, leaving 11 bases between the germline ends. The germline V gene encodes CDR1 SGHNT and CDR2 YYREEE (reference sequence). CDR3 nucleotide sequence: TGTGCCAGCAGCCTGGACCCGAGTGGCTACACCTTC. It yields the protein CASSLDPSGYTF.

Notes on this clone: In the same sample, other DNA sequences code for this CDR3. The V gene is TRBV3-1 (or the pseudogene TRBV3-2), the J gene TRBJ2-7; D unresolved. CDR3 length: 12 residues. The V gene's germline CDR1 is LGHDT and CDR2 YNNKEL (reference sequence). V lost 1 base, J lost 4 bases, and 5 bases lay in between. In DNA, the CDR3 is TGTGCCAGCAGCCAAGGAGGTTACGAGCAGTACTTC. This gives the protein CASSQGGYEQYF.

The chain couples TRBV21-1 to TRBJ2-2; TRBD2 is taken as the D call from the table, unchecked against the DNA. TRBV21-1 is classified as a pseudogene. This CDR3 comprises 18 residues. CDR3 region: CASSKVRDSSSGTGELFF. The CDR3 DNA follows: TGTGCCAGCAGCAAAGTAAGGGACTCAAGTTCGGGGACCGGGGAGCTGTTTTTT.

This chain joins TRBV5-1 and TRBJ2-3; the match to TRBD2 covers 8 bases. Germline V gene data show CDR1 as SGHRS and CDR2 as YFSETQ. This CDR3 is 15 amino acids long. V shed 7 bases, J shed 4 bases, and the junction held 11 bases outside the gene matches. In DNA form, the CDR3 reads TGCGCCAGCCTCAGCGGGGGCGCGGTTTCAGATACGCAGTATTTT. Protein product: CASLSGGAVSDTQYF.

The chain joins TRBV9 to TRBJ2-1, with a weak D call TRBD1 (5 bases). The V and J ends lost 1 base and 6 bases respectively, with 20 bases between them. CDR1 and CDR2 from the germline V gene are SGDLS and YYNGEE. The CDR3 covers 17 residues. In DNA form, the CDR3 reads TGTGCCAGCAGCGTACAATGGGGTGGGGCTTCCGGCAATGAGCAGTTCTTC. Its translation is CASSVQWGGASGNEQFF.

This clone occurred once. The chain is built from TRBV6-1 and TRBJ2-7; D uncertain. CDR1 is MNHNS, CDR2 SASEGT, per germline. CDR3 size: 12 residues. The ends were cut back, 3 bases at V and 0 bases at J, with 3 bases in the middle. CDR3 region: CASSESSYEQYF. The CDR3 DNA sequence: TGTGCCAGCAGTGAGAGCTCCTACGAGCAGTACTTC.

The chain uses TRBV13 and TRBJ2-7; 8 nucleotides align to TRBD1. Germline V gene data show CDR1 as PRHDT and CDR2 as FYEKMQ (reference sequence). The ends lost 5 bases at V and 5 bases at J; junction bases unmatched: 2. The CDR3 is 12 amino acids. CDR3 sequence (DNA): TGTGCCAGCAGCCGGGGACAGGACGAGCAGTACTTC. It is translated as CASSRGQDEQYF.

The chain employs TRBV28 and TRBJ2-7, with D perhaps matching TRBD1 (6 bases). CDR1 and CDR2 (germline): MDHEN, SYDVKM. CDR3 length: 16 residues. The V and J ends lost 7 bases and 2 bases respectively, with 21 bases between them. This CDR3 is CASTSSQGILPYEQYF. The CDR3 nucleotides are TGTGCCAGCACCTCCTCCCAGGGGATACTTCCCTACGAGCAGTACTTC. The complete variable domain, with remaining parts taken from reference TRBV28 and TRBJ2-7, reads DVKVTQSSRYLVKRTGEKVFLECVQDMDHENMFWYRQDPGLGLRLIYFSYDVKMKEKGDIPEGYSVSREKKERFSLILESASTNQTSMYLCASTSSQGILPYEQYFGPGTRLTVT.

This clone appeared many times. V and J are TRBV15 and TRBJ2-1; TRBD2 matches 10 bases. Germline CDR1 is LNHNV and CDR2 is YYDKDF (reference sequence). This CDR3 spans 15 amino acids. V gave up 4 bases and J gave up 4 bases; unmatched junction bases: 4. The chain's CDR3 is CATSTGTSAYNEQFF. The DNA for the CDR3 is TGTGCCACCAGCACCGGGACTAGCGCTTACAATGAGCAGTTCTTC.

V gene TRBV27 combines with J gene TRBJ1-2, with D possibly TRBD1 on 5 matching bases. Trimming removed 1 base from V and 8 bases from J, with 11 bases in between. There are 13 residues in the CDR3. Germline V gene sequence: CDR1 MNHEY, CDR2 SMNVEV (reference sequence). CDR3 in amino acids: CASSLYGGDGYTF. DNA for the CDR3: TGTGCCAGCAGTTTATATGGGGGGGACGGCTACACCTTC.

The chain carries TRBV6-4 and TRBJ2-7; 7 bases align to TRBD1. In germline, CDR1 is MRHNA, CDR2 SNTAGT. The CDR3 is 11 amino acids. Here the CDR3 DNA reads TGTGCCAGCAGTGACTCGCCAGGGGGAAATGTC. This gives the protein CASSDSPGGNV.

V is TRBV4-1 and J is TRBJ2-7, with a tentative D call TRBD1 (5 bases). V shed 4 bases and J shed 2 bases, with 9 bases lying between them. From germline, CDR1 is MGHRA and CDR2 YSYEKL. The CDR3 is 13 amino acids. The chain's CDR3 is CASSPQDTYEQYF. The CDR3 DNA follows: TGCGCCAGCAGCCCCCAGGACACCTACGAGCAGTACTTC.

The genes are TRBV7-9 and TRBJ1-2, with 10 nucleotides matching TRBD1. The CDR3 is made up of 19 amino acids. Germline CDR1 reads SEHNR; CDR2 reads FQNEAQ (reference sequence). The V gene end was trimmed by 1 base and the J gene end by 4 bases; junction bases not matched to a gene: 15. CDR3 loop: CASSLDILGTGDVGYGYTF. CDR3 DNA: TGTGCCAGCAGCTTAGACATATTGGGGACAGGGGATGTTGGCTATGGCTACACCTTC.